The TCR beta chain described here comes from a study of Tregs in tolerant kidney transplant recipients. The repertoire was sequenced with immunoSEQ multiplex PCR; TCRdb's copy has only in-frame clones and lacks some. Counted here are 90,000 to 150,000 clones, roughly nine tenths occurring once; the ten biggest clones make up less than 0.7%. The length of the CDR3 is 13 residues. Germline CDR1 MNHEY, CDR2 SVGAGI. Trimming took 7 bases from V and 4 from J, leaving 13 bases between them. Unstimulated regulatory T cells (CD4+CD25+CD127-), CD4+CD25- non-regulatory cells, CD4 and CD8 cells were FACS-sorted from thawed PBMCs.

The sequence came from a human donor in good health. V is TRBV6-5 and J is TRBJ1-2; D might be TRBD1 (5 bases). The sample was CD4+ T cells from blood. CDR3 sequence reads: CASTRDRGYGYTF. In nucleotides, the CDR3 is TGTGCCAGCACCCGGGACCGAGGCTATGGCTACACCTTC.